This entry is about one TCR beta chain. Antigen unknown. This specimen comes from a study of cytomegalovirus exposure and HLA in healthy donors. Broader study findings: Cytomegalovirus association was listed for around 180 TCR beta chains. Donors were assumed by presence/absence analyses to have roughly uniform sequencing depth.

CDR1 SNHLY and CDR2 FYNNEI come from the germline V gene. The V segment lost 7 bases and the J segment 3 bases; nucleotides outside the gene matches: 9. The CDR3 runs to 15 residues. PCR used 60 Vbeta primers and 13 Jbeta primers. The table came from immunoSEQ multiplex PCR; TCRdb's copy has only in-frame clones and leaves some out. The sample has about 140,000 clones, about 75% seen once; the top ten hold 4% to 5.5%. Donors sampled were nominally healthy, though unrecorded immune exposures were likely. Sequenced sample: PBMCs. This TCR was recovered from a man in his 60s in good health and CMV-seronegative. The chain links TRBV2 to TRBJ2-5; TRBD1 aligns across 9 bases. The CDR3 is CASNPNRGLKETQYF. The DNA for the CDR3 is TGTGCCAGCAATCCCAACAGGGGGCTCAAAGAGACCCAGTACTTC.